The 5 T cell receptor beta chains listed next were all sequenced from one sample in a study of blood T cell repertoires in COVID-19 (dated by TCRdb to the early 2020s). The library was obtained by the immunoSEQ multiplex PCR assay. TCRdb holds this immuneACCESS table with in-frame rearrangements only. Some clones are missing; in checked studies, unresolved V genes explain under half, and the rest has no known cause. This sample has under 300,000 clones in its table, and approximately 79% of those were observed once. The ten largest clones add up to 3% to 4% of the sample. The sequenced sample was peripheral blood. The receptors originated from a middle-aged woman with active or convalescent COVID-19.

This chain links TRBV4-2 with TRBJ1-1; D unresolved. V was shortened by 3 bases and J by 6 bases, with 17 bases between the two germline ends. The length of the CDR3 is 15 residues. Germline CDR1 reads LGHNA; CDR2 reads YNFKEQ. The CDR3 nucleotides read TGTGCCAGCAGCCAGTGGCCCCGGGGTCCTTCTGAAGCTTTCTTT. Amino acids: CASSQWPRGPSEAFF.

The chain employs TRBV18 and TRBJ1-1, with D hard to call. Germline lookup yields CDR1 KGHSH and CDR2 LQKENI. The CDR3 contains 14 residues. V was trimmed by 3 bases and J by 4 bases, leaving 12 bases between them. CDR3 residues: CASSPVGTGTEAFF. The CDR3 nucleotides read TGTGCCAGCTCACCCGTGGGTACGGGCACTGAAGCTTTCTTT. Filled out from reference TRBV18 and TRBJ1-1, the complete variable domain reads NAGVMQNPRHLVRRRGQEARLRCSPMKGHSHVYWYRQLPEEGLKFMVYLQKENIIDESGMPKERFSAEFPKEGPSILRIQQVVRGDSAAYFCASSPVGTGTEAFFGQGTRLTVV.

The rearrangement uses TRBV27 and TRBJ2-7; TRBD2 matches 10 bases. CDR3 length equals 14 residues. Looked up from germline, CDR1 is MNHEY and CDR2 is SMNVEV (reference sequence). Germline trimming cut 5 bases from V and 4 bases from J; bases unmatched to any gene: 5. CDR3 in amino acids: CASSPPTSGYEQYF. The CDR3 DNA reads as TGTGCCAGCAGTCCCCCGACTAGCGGGTACGAGCAGTACTTC.

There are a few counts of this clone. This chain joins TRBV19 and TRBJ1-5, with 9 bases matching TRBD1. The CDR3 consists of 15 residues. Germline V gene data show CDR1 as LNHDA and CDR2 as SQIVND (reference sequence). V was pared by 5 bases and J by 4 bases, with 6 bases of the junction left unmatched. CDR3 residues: CASSEDRGHNQPQHF. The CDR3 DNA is TGTGCCAGTAGTGAGGACAGGGGACATAATCAGCCCCAGCATTTT.

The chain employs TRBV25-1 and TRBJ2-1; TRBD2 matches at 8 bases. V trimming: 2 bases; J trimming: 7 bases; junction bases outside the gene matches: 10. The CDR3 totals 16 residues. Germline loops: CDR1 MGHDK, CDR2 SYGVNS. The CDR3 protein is CASSEVGRGAYNEQFF. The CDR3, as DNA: TGTGCCAGCAGTGAAGTCGGGCGGGGGGCGTATAATGAGCAGTTCTTC.